This T cell receptor beta chain was found in a study of identifying expanded T cells in peripheral blood. Data came from immunoSEQ multiplex PCR; TCRdb stores just in-frame clones and leaves some out. The sample contains about 85,000 clones, roughly 91% of which appear only once. V was clipped by 2 bases and J by 7 bases, with 20 bases between them. The CDR3 length is 16 residues. CDR1 and CDR2 (germline): SGHVS, FQNEAQ. This clone has a single count. Sequenced: blood. The chain uses TRBV7-8 and TRBJ1-2; weak D call: TRBD1 (5 bases). This TCR derives from a person between 18 and 75 years old in good health. The CDR3 here is CASSLRAGRMSSGYTF. CDR3 sequence (DNA): TGTGCCAGCAGCTTACGGGCAGGGCGTATGAGCTCTGGCTACACCTTC.